One and the same sample provided the 14 T cell receptor beta chains below, sequenced in a study of blood T cell repertoires in COVID-19. The table came from immunoSEQ multiplex PCR; TCRdb's copy has only in-frame clones and leaves some out. The sample lists around 220,000 clones, approximately 90% occurring once. Sequencing input: PBMCs or T cells enriched from blood (not recorded which). These receptors were obtained from a woman aged 18-30 years who had recovered from COVID-19.

The chain couples TRBV19 to TRBJ2-7; 9 positions match TRBD2. The CDR3 spans 15 residues. Germline CDR1 LNHDA, CDR2 SQIVND (reference sequence). After removal of 7 bases from V and 3 bases from J, the junction contained 10 bases not matched to a gene. CDR3 amino acids: CASTPSGGLHYEQYF. CDR3 DNA sequence: TGTGCCAGTACCCCGAGCGGGGGGCTTCACTACGAGCAGTACTTC.

Of note for this clone: The sample contains more than one DNA sequence encoding this CDR3. The chain has TRBV12-3 or TRBV12-4 and TRBJ2-5; no clear D gene. Trimming removed 3 bases from V and 5 bases from J, with 4 bases in between. The CDR3 length is 11 residues. The CDR3 reads CASSLRETQYF. Written as DNA, the CDR3 is TGTGCCAGCAGTTTGAGGGAGACCCAGTACTTC.

The chain recombines TRBV11-1 with TRBJ1-4; TRBD1 matches at 10 bases. Germline V gene sequence: CDR1 SGHAT, CDR2 FQDESV (reference sequence). J lost 7 bases, V lost 4 bases, and 6 bases had no gene match. The CDR3 contains 15 residues. In DNA form, the CDR3 reads TGTGCCAGCAGCTCCTCCGGGACAGGGGTTGAAAAACTGTTTTTT. Its translation: CASSSSGTGVEKLFF.

The chain combines TRBV3-1 (or the pseudogene TRBV3-2) with TRBJ2-7, with 14 bases lining up with TRBD2. The CDR3 is 20 amino acids. After removal of 1 base from V and 4 bases from J, the junction contained 15 bases not matched to a gene. Germline V gene data show CDR1 as LGHDT and CDR2 as YNNKEL (reference sequence). The CDR3 nucleotides are TGTGCCAGCAGCCAAGGCGCCGGACTAGCGGGGGGTTCTCTTTTGTACGAGCAGTACTTC. Amino acids: CASSQGAGLAGGSLLYEQYF.

The chain has TRBV9 and TRBJ1-4; possible D gene TRBD1, 6 bases. The V and J ends lost 0 bases and 4 bases respectively, with 10 bases between them. Germline assignment: CDR1 SGDLS and CDR2 YYNGEE. The CDR3 is 15 amino acids. CDR3 amino acids: CASSVGQALNEKLFF. The CDR3 bases are TGTGCCAGCAGCGTAGGACAGGCGCTTAATGAAAAACTGTTTTTT.

CDR3 nucleotide sequence: TGTGCCAGCAGCAAACACCGGGTGGATAGCAATCAGCCCCAGCATTTT. Translation: CASSKHRVDSNQPQHF. The V call is TRBV3-1 (or the pseudogene TRBV3-2), the J call TRBJ1-5, with D unclear. V was cut by 5 bases and J by 0 bases, with 14 bases left in between. The CDR3 length is 16 residues. CDR1 and CDR2 (germline): LGHDT, YNNKEL (reference sequence).

V gene TRBV10-3 combines with J gene TRBJ1-5; TRBD1 agrees at 7 bases. Trimming cost V 6 bases and J 6 bases; bases outside gene matches: 8. CDR1 and CDR2 from the germline V gene are ENHRY and SYGVKD. The CDR3 is 14 residues long. CDR3 bases: TGTGCCATCAGCGGGGATCCAGGGGGTCAGCCCCAGCATTTT. Its translation is CAISGDPGGQPQHF.

The chain recombines TRBV11-2 with TRBJ1-1; 9 nucleotides align to TRBD1. From germline, CDR1 is SGHAT and CDR2 FQNNGV. The CDR3 has 14 amino acids. After removal of 4 bases from V and 7 bases from J, the junction contained 7 bases not matched to a gene. CDR3 region: CASSWGDRDGEAFF. The DNA of the CDR3 is TGTGCCAGCAGCTGGGGGGACAGGGATGGTGAAGCTTTCTTT.

The chain couples TRBV7-9 to TRBJ1-2; TRBD1 matches at 7 bases. V gave up 5 bases and J gave up 7 bases; unmatched junction bases: 10. There are 14 residues in the CDR3. Per the germline V gene, CDR1 is SEHNR and CDR2 is FQNEAQ (reference sequence). The CDR3 sequence: CASSPETGTGGYTF. Written as DNA, the CDR3 is TGTGCCAGCAGCCCAGAGACAGGGACGGGTGGCTACACCTTC.

This chain joins TRBV9 and TRBJ2-1; the D gene is possibly TRBD1 (6 bases). Trimming removed 4 bases from V and 0 bases from J, with 14 bases in between. Germline V CDR1 and CDR2: SGDLS, YYNGEE. The CDR3 runs 16 residues. CDR3 nucleotide sequence: TGTGCCAGCAGCCTACAGGGCTCCAGCTCCTACAATGAGCAGTTCTTC. This encodes CASSLQGSSSYNEQFF. Full variable domain (rest looked up from reference TRBV9 and TRBJ2-1): DSGVTQTPKHLITATGQRVTLRCSPRSGDLSVYWYQQSLDQGLQFLIQYYNGEERAKGNILERFSAQQFPDLHSELNLSSLELGDSALYFCASSLQGSSSYNEQFFGPGTRLTVL.

This clone was detected a few times. The chain joins TRBV6-1 to TRBJ1-5; unclear D gene. The CDR3 loop spans 13 amino acids. V was cut by 3 bases and J by 7 bases, with 10 bases left in between. Germline V gene sequence: CDR1 MNHNS, CDR2 SASEGT. The chain's CDR3 is CASSEVTAQPQHF. The DNA of the CDR3 is TGTGCCAGCAGTGAGGTCACAGCCCAGCCCCAGCATTTT.

J is TRBJ1-3 and V is TRBV28; perhaps TRBD1 as D (5 bases). This CDR3 region has 14 residues. V dropped 6 bases and J dropped 6 bases, with 15 bases sitting between them. Germline V gene sequence: CDR1 MDHEN, CDR2 SYDVKM. The CDR3 DNA reads as TGTGCCAGCAGGCCAGGGTCCTACGAAAACACCATATATTTT. This translates into CASRPGSYENTIYF.

This chain connects TRBV5-5 to TRBJ1-1; possible D gene TRBD1, 5 bases. Germline-derived CDR1 and CDR2 are SGHKS and YYEKEE (reference sequence). The CDR3 contains 14 residues. The germline V and J ends were trimmed by 5 bases and 5 bases, with 16 bases remaining between them. The CDR3 region has the DNA TGTGCCAGCAGTCTACCGGGACTCCAAACTGAAGCTTTCTTT. Translated, it gives CASSLPGLQTEAFF.

The J gene is TRBJ2-2, the V gene TRBV19; 8 bases map to TRBD2. This CDR3 has 14 amino acids. V shed 10 bases, J shed 0 bases, and the junction held 4 bases outside the gene matches. Germline V gene sequence: CDR1 LNHDA, CDR2 SQIVND (reference sequence). The chain's CDR3 is CATQGLANTGELFF. CDR3 bases: TGTGCCACACAGGGACTAGCGAACACCGGGGAGCTGTTTTTT.